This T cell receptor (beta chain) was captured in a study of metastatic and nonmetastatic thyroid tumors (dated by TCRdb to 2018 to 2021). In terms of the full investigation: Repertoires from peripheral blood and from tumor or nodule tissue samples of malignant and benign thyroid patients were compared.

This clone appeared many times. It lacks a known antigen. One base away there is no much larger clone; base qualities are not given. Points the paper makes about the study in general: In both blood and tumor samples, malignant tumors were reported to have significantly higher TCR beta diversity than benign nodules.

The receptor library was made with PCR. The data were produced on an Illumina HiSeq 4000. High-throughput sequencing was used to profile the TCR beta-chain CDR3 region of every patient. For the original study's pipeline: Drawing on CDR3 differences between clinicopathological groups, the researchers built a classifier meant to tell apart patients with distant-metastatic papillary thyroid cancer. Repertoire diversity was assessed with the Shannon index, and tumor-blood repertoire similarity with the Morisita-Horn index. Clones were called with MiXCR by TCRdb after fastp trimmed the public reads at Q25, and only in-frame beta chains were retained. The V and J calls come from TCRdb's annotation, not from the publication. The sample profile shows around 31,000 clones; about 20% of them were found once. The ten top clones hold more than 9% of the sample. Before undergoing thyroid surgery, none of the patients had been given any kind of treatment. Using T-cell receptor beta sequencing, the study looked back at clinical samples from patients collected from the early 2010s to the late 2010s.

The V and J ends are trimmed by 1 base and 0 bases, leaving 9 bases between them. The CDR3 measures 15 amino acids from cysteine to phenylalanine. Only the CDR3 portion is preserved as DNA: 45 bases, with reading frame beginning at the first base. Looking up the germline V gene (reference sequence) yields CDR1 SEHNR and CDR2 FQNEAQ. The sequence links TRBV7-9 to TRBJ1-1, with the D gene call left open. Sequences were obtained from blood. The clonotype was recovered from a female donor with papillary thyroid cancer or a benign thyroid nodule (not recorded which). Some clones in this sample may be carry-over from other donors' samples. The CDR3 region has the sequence CASSLEGRVNTEAFF. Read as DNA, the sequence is TGTGCCAGCAGCTTAGAGGGTAGGGTGAACACTGAAGCTTTCTTT.